This TCR beta chain was recovered during a study of circulating CD8 cells and anti-PD-1 response in melanoma (TCRdb year 2020). Background on the whole study: Nivolumab was given to patients intravenously at 3 mg/kg every 2 weeks. The melanoma cohort included approximately 13 patients, of whom seven received anti-PD-1 as first-line therapy and six had previously received targeted therapy or immunotherapy. Patients with complete or partial responses were classified as responders, and patients with stable or progressive disease (RECIST v1.1) were classified as non-responders. The TCR repertoire analysis included 11 melanoma patients, of whom 7 were non-responders and 4 were responders. On on-treatment samples, PD-1 was detected using a biotinylated anti-human IgG4 antibody.

Four subsets defined by PD-1 and/or TIGIT were sorted from live CD3+CD8+TCRalphabeta+ cells on a BD FACSAria II cell sorter. To characterize relevance to anti-PD-1 therapy response, circulating CD8 T cells were sorted into four subsets based on PD-1 and TIGIT expression. For every sorted CD8 T-cell subset, sequencing covered both the TCR alpha and the TCR beta chains. Peripheral blood was collected at three points: before the first anti-PD-1 injection, after two injections and after four injections. Ficoll gradient centrifugation was used to isolate PBMCs immediately. Until use, PBMCs were kept cryopreserved in liquid nitrogen in RPMI containing about 20% FCS and roughly 9.6% DMSO. After thawing, PBMCs were stained with a viability dye and with antibodies against CD3, CD8alpha, TCRalphabeta, PD-1 and TIGIT. Total RNA was extracted with the RNeasy Kit, and every sample reached a RIN above 7. Comments on this clonotype: Its specific antigen is unknown. A much larger clone lies one base from this, so it may be a read error.

For sequencing, a NextSeq 500 was employed. The QIAseq Immune Repertoire RNA Library Kit, Human TCR Panel, was used to prepare TCR libraries from approximately 16 ng of total RNA. TCR libraries were sequenced on an Illumina NextSeq with a Mid Output V2 kit, and asymmetric 261x41 paired-end reads were used. Each TCR library was diluted to about 4.4 nM, pooled, denatured and loaded at about 1 pM. The study's processing was this. TCR FASTQ files were processed in the QIAGEN GeneGlobe Data Analysis Center, with downstream analysis in R 3.5.2. Clonality was computed as one minus Shannon entropy normalized by the log of the number of unique productive sequences. Within each subset, Fisher exact tests at 5% FDR identified TRA or TRB clonotypes differing in abundance between baseline and M1. Clonotypes with differential abundance were classified as emerging, expanding, contracting or non-expanding/contracting. Morisita's overlap index was used to measure repertoire overlap between patients. The public reads were reprocessed in TCRdb via fastp at Q25 and MiXCR, keeping in-frame beta chains. Rows merge per CDR3 protein into single entries with the most common DNA and genes. The V and J calls here are based on TCRdb, not the publication. For this sample there are approximately 1,200 distinct CDR3 sequences; around 5.4% appear just once. The ten largest make up approximately 10% of the sample.

Beyond this particular receptor, the publication reports: Since no tumor material could be accessed, the researchers instead assessed tumor reactivity using peptide assays on expanded sorted subsets. Only baseline and M1 samples, drawn from a small cohort with few responders, went into the published TCR repertoire comparisons. The DNEG repertoire was the most diverse; PD-1 and DPOS showed similar, higher clonality, and TIGIT repertoires were the least diverse. The cohort mixed treatment-naive and previously treated patients, which the authors noted could influence results. Repertoires were mostly private between subsets, with fewer than 7.5% of TRB clonotypes shared at M1, and the greatest sharing occurred between DPOS and TIGIT. Because of limited material, replicates were generally not included when the experiments were performed.

Looking up the germline V gene yields CDR1 MNHNS and CDR2 SASEGT. From the cysteine through the phenylalanine, the CDR3 covers 17 amino acids. The sequence is cut down to CDR3 DNA, 51 bases in frame from base 1. Trimming takes 2 bases off V and 0 bases off J; junction bases not matched to a gene: 9. The chain is encoded by TRBV6-1 joined to TRBJ2-7, with 8 junctional bases fitting TRBD1. This specimen was CD8+ T cells from PBMCs, taken at baseline or after one month of anti-PD-1 therapy (not recorded which). This receptor was identified in a human donor with melanoma. Here is the DNA: TGTGCCAGCAGTGAACCCCCTTACAGGGGGGTCTCCTACGAGCAGTACTTC. It translates to CASSEPPYRGVSYEQYF.